Each of the 18 T cell receptor beta chains below was sequenced from the same sample in a study of T-cell memory formation after mild COVID-19. MiXCR was run by TCRdb on the 5' RACE reads, yielding one entry per CDR3 protein. Found here are 150,000 or so distinct CDR3 sequences, roughly 11% of them singletons; the top ten hold roughly 3.8%. Material: PBMCs or a T cell subset sorted from them (not recorded which). These TCRs come from a man aged 18 to 30 who had mild COVID-19 (a few samples of this study predate the infection). Cell type and time point are not known.

This clonotype was counted ten times or more. In nucleotides, the CDR3 is TGCGCCAGCAGCCAAAAGGGATATAATTCACCCCTCCACTTT. This translates into CASSQKGYNSPLHF. The J gene is TRBJ1-6, the V gene TRBV4-3; D not resolved. The CDR3 spans 14 residues. Trimming took off 2 bases at V and 4 bases at J, with 6 bases between the two ends. Germline loops: CDR1 LGHNA, CDR2 YSLEER.

This clonotype occurred a few times. The gene calls are TRBV5-1 and TRBJ1-1, with 9 bases lining up with TRBD1. The CDR3 runs to 14 residues. Germline loops: CDR1 SGHRS, CDR2 YFSETQ. Trimming cost V 0 bases and J 4 bases; bases outside gene matches: 1. The CDR3 coding sequence is TGCGCCAGCAGCTTGGGGACAGGGGCCACTGAAGCTTTCTTT. Translating it yields CASSLGTGATEAFF.

This clonotype turned up a few times. The chain links TRBV9 to TRBJ2-1, with unresolved D. This CDR3 spans 16 amino acids. Per the germline V gene, CDR1 is SGDLS and CDR2 is YYNGEE. Trimming pared 4 bases from V and 4 bases from J, leaving 18 bases between. The CDR3 reads CASSLTSGLFYNEQFF. The CDR3 coding sequence is TGTGCCAGCAGCCTGACGTCGGGCCTCTTTTACAATGAGCAGTTCTTC.

This clonotype was counted between two and nine times. The V and J genes are TRBV20-1 and TRBJ2-3, with TRBD1 matching over 8 bases. J gave up 6 bases and V 4 bases, and 12 bases lay outside the gene matches. CDR1 is DFQATT and CDR2 is SNEGSKA in the germline V gene (reference sequence). The CDR3 loop spans 15 amino acids. CDR3 nucleotides: TGCAGTGCTACCCATCCCTCGACAGGGGCCGATACGCAGTATTTT. Translating it yields CSATHPSTGADTQYF.

The chain joins TRBV7-9 to TRBJ1-2; D gene ambiguous. The CDR3 loop spans 15 amino acids. Per the germline V gene, CDR1 is SEHNR and CDR2 is FQNEAQ (reference sequence). With 1 base removed from V and 2 bases from J, the gap between germline ends came to 11 bases. For the CDR3, the DNA is TGTGCCAGCAGCTTAGACCGGCCTTGGAACTATGGCTACACCTTC. Its protein is CASSLDRPWNYGYTF. Filled out from reference TRBV7-9 and TRBJ1-2, the complete variable domain reads DTGVSQNPRHKITKRGQNVTFRCDPISEHNRLYWYRQTLGQGPEFLTYFQNEAQLEKSRLLSDRFSAERPKGSFSTLEIQRTEQGDSAMYLCASSLDRPWNYGYTFGSGTRLTVV.

J is TRBJ1-4 and V is TRBV7-3; 8 bases match TRBD1. CDR3 length: 13 amino acids. V dropped 5 bases and J dropped 5; count of bases not matched to a gene: 1. Germline CDR1 is SGHTA and CDR2 is FQGTGA. CDR3: CASSRDRNEKLFF. The CDR3 DNA sequence: TGTGCCAGCAGCCGGGACAGGAATGAAAAACTGTTTTTT.

Only a few counts were recorded for this clonotype. The chain uses TRBV7-3 and TRBJ2-5; TRBD2 matches 7 bases. V trimming: 4 bases; J trimming: 4 bases; junction bases outside the gene matches: 9. Germline V CDR1 and CDR2: SGHTA, FQGTGA. The CDR3 length is 15 residues. DNA for the CDR3: TGTGCCAGCAGCTCCCGGGGGGATTTGGGAGAGACCCAGTACTTC. Amino acids: CASSSRGDLGETQYF.

This clonotype was observed a few times. The chain couples TRBV29-1 to TRBJ1-1; tentative D call: TRBD1 (5 bases). This CDR3 has 12 residues. Germline CDR1 is SQVTM and CDR2 is ANQGSEA. V was trimmed by 6 bases and J by 3 bases, leaving 11 bases between them. The CDR3 spells CSVQAPYTEAFF. The CDR3 DNA sequence: TGCAGCGTACAGGCTCCCTACACTGAAGCTTTCTTT.

J is TRBJ2-7 and V is TRBV7-7; D is possibly TRBD1 (6 bases). Germline values: CDR1 SSHAT, CDR2 FNYEAQ (reference sequence). The germline V and J ends were trimmed by 4 bases and 2 bases, with 12 bases remaining between them. The CDR3 is 14 residues long. The CDR3 loop reads CASSSDRSPYEQYF. CDR3 coding DNA: TGTGCCAGCAGCTCGGACAGATCCCCCTACGAGCAGTACTTC. Full variable domain (remainder filled in from reference TRBV7-7 and TRBJ2-7): GAGVSQSPRYKVTKRGQDVTLRCDPISSHATLYWYQQALGQGPEFLTYFNYEAQPDKSGLPSDRFSAERPEGSISTLTIQRTEQRDSAMYRCASSSDRSPYEQYFGPGTRLTVT.

About this clonotype itself: One end of the junction does not line up with germline, which may come from a read error. The V and J genes are TRBV5-1 and TRBJ1-1; D uncertain. CDR1 is SGHRS and CDR2 is YFSETQ in the germline V gene. This CDR3 is built from 14 residues. CDR3 in amino acids: CASSLGAVNIEAFF. The CDR3 DNA reads TGCGCCAGCAGCTTGGGGGCGGTGAACATTGAAGCTTTCTTT. The full variable domain, with the rest looked up from reference TRBV5-1 and TRBJ1-1, is KAGVTQTPRYLIKTRGQQVTLSCSPISGHRSVSWYQQTPGQGLQFLFEYFSETQRNKGNFPGRFSGRQFSNSRSEMNVSTLELGDSALYLCASSLGAVNIEAFFGQGTRLTVV.

CDR3 sequence reads: CASSLTALGGYTF. The CDR3 nucleotides read TGTGCCAGCAGCTTGACAGCTCTCGGTGGCTACACCTTC. J is TRBJ1-2 and V is TRBV7-8, with D perhaps matching TRBD1 (5 bases). CDR3 size: 13 residues. V was shortened by 3 bases and J by 7 bases, with 12 bases between the two germline ends. Germline V gene lookup returns CDR1 SGHVS and CDR2 FQNEAQ.

This clonotype showed up just a few times. The chain is built from TRBV5-1 and TRBJ2-7; TRBD1 aligns across 7 bases. With 4 bases clipped from V and 5 bases from J, the junction kept 9 bases outside the gene matches. Per the germline V gene, CDR1 is SGHRS and CDR2 is YFSETQ. This CDR3 spans 14 amino acids. The CDR3 DNA reads as TGCGCCAGCAGCCTAGGGGACAGACAGGACGAGCAGTACTTC. Its protein product is CASSLGDRQDEQYF.

This clonotype has only a few counts. The J gene is TRBJ2-3, the V gene TRBV10-2, with 14 bases lining up with TRBD2. The CDR3 length is 14 residues. The ends lost 9 bases at V and 6 bases at J; junction bases unmatched: 5. Per germline, CDR1 WSHSY and CDR2 SAAADI. CDR3 nucleotide sequence: TGCGCCAGGAGACTAGCGGGGGGGGCGGATACGCAGTATTTT. Translated: CARRLAGGADTQYF.

The sample holds a few counts of this clonotype. The rearrangement joins TRBV12-3 or TRBV12-4 to TRBJ2-6; the D is unclear. Trimming stripped 6 bases from V and 0 bases from J, with 15 bases between. The CDR3 is made up of 17 amino acids. The CDR3 sequence: CASSRSNAYSGANVLTF. The CDR3 DNA reads as TGTGCCAGCAGCCGATCCAATGCTTACTCTGGGGCCAACGTCCTGACTTTC.

The chain is built from TRBV20-1 and TRBJ1-5, with D possibly matching TRBD1 (5 bases). The V and J ends lost 3 bases and 5 bases respectively, with 11 bases between them. This CDR3 is 13 amino acids long. CDR1 and CDR2 from the germline V gene are DFQATT and SNEGSKA (reference sequence). The CDR3 here is CSARSREYQPQHF. For the CDR3, the DNA is TGCAGTGCTAGGAGCAGGGAGTATCAGCCCCAGCATTTT.

This clonotype was observed a handful of times. The genes are TRBV25-1 and TRBJ2-7, with 8 bases that match TRBD2. V trimming: 5 bases; J trimming: 1 base; junction bases outside the gene matches: 7. The CDR3 has 15 amino acids. Germline CDR1 reads MGHDK; CDR2 reads SYGVNS. The CDR3 DNA reads as TGTGCCAGCAGTCCCCGGGGGGGCGGATCCTACGAGCAGTACTTC. Translated, it gives CASSPRGGGSYEQYF.

This chain uses TRBV5-1 with TRBJ2-5; D ambiguous. Germline CDR1 reads SGHRS; CDR2 reads YFSETQ. V was shortened by 4 bases and J by 2 bases, with 9 bases between the two germline ends. This CDR3 region has 13 residues. CDR3 residues: CASSRLEQETQYF. DNA for the CDR3: TGCGCCAGCAGCCGACTGGAGCAAGAGACCCAGTACTTC.

This clonotype was counted between two and nine times. This chain links TRBV30 with TRBJ2-3; D unresolved. Germline V gene sequence: CDR1 GTSNPN, CDR2 SVGIG (reference sequence). Trimming took off 3 bases at V and 5 bases at J, with 9 bases between the two ends. The CDR3 runs to 12 residues. CDR3 sequence: CAWSVGKDTQYF. In DNA form, the CDR3 reads TGTGCCTGGAGCGTGGGGAAAGATACGCAGTATTTT.